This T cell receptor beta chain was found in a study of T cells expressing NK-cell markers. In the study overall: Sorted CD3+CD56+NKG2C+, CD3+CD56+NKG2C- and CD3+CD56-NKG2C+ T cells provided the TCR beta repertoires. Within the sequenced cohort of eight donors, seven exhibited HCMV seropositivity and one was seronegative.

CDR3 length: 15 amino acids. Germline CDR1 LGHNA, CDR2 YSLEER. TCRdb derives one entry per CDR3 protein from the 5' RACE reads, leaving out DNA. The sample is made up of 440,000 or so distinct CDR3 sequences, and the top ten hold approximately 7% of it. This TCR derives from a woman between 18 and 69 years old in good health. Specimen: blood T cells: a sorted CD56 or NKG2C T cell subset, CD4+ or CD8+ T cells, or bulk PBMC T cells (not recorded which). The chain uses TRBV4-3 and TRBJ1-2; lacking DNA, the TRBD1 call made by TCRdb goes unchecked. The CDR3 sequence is CASSQEFAGPYGYTF.